This entry lists 12 T cell receptor beta chains sequenced from one sample in a study of shared clonotypes between healthy human individuals (TCRdb year 2020). The library was made by the immunoSEQ multiplex PCR assay. Held by TCRdb, this immuneACCESS table contains in-frame sequences only and omits some clones. Under half of the omission traces to an unresolved V gene where checked; the cause of the rest is unknown. The sample table shows 550,000 to 600,000 clones, and around three quarters are seen once. Clones ranked in the top ten supply more than 10% of the sample. The sample taken for sequencing was PBMCs. These receptors all come from a middle-aged woman in good health. Some clones in this sample may be carry-over from other donors' samples.

This chain uses TRBV27 with TRBJ2-1; 7 bases fit TRBD2. Germline V lookup: CDR1 MNHEY, CDR2 SMNVEV (reference sequence). CDR3 length: 17 amino acids. J was trimmed by 0 bases and V by 5 bases; bases with no gene match: 10. CDR3 nucleotides: TGTGCCAGCAGTGCAACCGGGACTACTAGCTCCTACAATGAGCAGTTCTTC. It encodes CASSATGTTSSYNEQFF.

The rearrangement uses TRBV7-2 and TRBJ1-2, with 7 bases matching TRBD1. This CDR3 is 14 amino acids long. Per germline, CDR1 SGHTA and CDR2 FQGNSA. J was trimmed by 7 bases and V by 4 bases; bases with no gene match: 9. The CDR3 here is CASSSSTGPSGYTF. The CDR3 DNA reads TGTGCCAGCAGCTCCTCGACAGGGCCATCTGGCTACACCTTC.

This clone was detected only a few times. A much larger clone lies a single base off, so this may be a read error. The sample carries other DNA sequences with the same CDR3. The chain has TRBV7-2 and TRBJ2-7; D gene unclear. This CDR3 comprises 11 residues. Trimming left V 5 bases short and J 4 bases short, with 6 bases between. Germline V CDR1 and CDR2: SGHTA, FQGNSA. CDR3 protein: CASSPGYEQYF. The CDR3 DNA sequence: TGTGCCAGCAGCCCGGGTTACGAGCAGTACTTC.

This CDR3 reads CASSLGLQGAPDTQYF. The CDR3 coding sequence is TGTGCCAGCAGCTTGGGTTTACAGGGGGCCCCAGATACGCAGTATTTT. The chain employs TRBV5-4 and TRBJ2-3, with TRBD1 matching 9 bases. Germline trimming cut 0 bases from V and 4 bases from J; bases unmatched to any gene: 6. This CDR3 has 16 residues. CDR1 is SGHNT and CDR2 is YYREEE in the germline V gene (reference sequence).

The CDR3 sequence is CSVQTGSAEAFF. The CDR3, as DNA: TGCAGCGTCCAAACAGGGTCGGCTGAAGCTTTCTTT. The chain uses TRBV29-1 and TRBJ1-1, with D perhaps TRBD1 (6 bases). Germline V gene data show CDR1 as SQVTM and CDR2 as ANQGSEA. Trimming left V 6 bases short and J 6 bases short, with 14 bases between. This CDR3 comprises 12 residues.

A few counts support this clone. The chain couples TRBV5-1 to TRBJ1-5, with D unclear. The germline V gene has CDR1 SGHRS and CDR2 YFSETQ. The CDR3 length is 14 residues. With 4 bases removed from V and 3 bases from J, the gap between germline ends came to 11 bases. The CDR3 DNA reads as TGCGCCAGCAGCGTGGACGGTACCAATCAGCCCCAGCATTTT. It yields the protein CASSVDGTNQPQHF.

CDR3 DNA: TGTGCCAGCAGTTACCCAGAGGGGGGCCACGAGCAGTACTTC. Translating gives CASSYPEGGHEQYF. V gene TRBV6-5 combines with J gene TRBJ2-7, with D possibly called TRBD1 or TRBD2 (6 bases each). The CDR3 has 14 residues. Looked up from germline, CDR1 is MNHEY and CDR2 is SVGAGI. Trimming stripped 2 bases from V and 5 bases from J, with 13 bases between.

The sample holds a few counts of this clone. The chain uses TRBV28 and TRBJ2-5, with 8 bases that match TRBD2. The J call may be in error: the DNA end matches TRBJ2-7 better. The CDR3 runs 15 residues. Germline lookup yields CDR1 MDHEN and CDR2 SYDVKM. Written as DNA, the CDR3 is TGTGCCAGCAGTATTAGCGGGATCGCTCCCTACGAGCAGTACTTC. Its translation is CASSISGIAPYEQYF.

This clone was seen at least ten times. The chain couples TRBV27 to TRBJ1-5; D is undetermined. Germline-derived CDR1 and CDR2 are MNHEY and SMNVEV (reference sequence). The CDR3 sequence is 15 residues long. Trimming left V 5 bases short and J 3 bases short, with 14 bases between. In nucleotides, the CDR3 is TGTGCCAGCAGTGTCTCGGACGGGAACAATCAGCCCCAGCATTTT. This translates into CASSVSDGNNQPQHF.

This chain links TRBV7-6 with TRBJ1-2; D not resolved. The germline V and J ends were trimmed by 1 base and 3 bases, with 12 bases remaining between them. This CDR3 is 15 amino acids long. Germline V gene lookup returns CDR1 SGHVS and CDR2 FNYEAQ. CDR3 residues: CASSLEISPDYGYTF. The CDR3 nucleotides read TGTGCCAGCAGCTTAGAGATCAGCCCCGACTATGGCTACACCTTC.

The chain is built from TRBV11-2 and TRBJ2-5; 8 bases are shared with TRBD1. Germline V gene sequence: CDR1 SGHAT, CDR2 FQNNGV. The CDR3 covers 13 residues. V shed 5 bases and J 3 bases; nucleotides not matched to a gene: 2. CDR3 amino acids: CASSQDREETQYF. CDR3 bases: TGTGCCAGCAGCCAGGACAGGGAAGAGACCCAGTACTTC. The whole variable domain, filled in from reference TRBV11-2 and TRBJ2-5, reads EAGVAQSPRYKIIEKRQSVAFWCNPISGHATLYWYQQILGQGPKLLIQFQNNGVVDDSQLPKDRFSAERLKGVDSTLKIQPAKLEDSAVYLCASSQDREETQYFGPGTRLLVL.

The CDR3 region is CASSKRTSGGYNEQFF. CDR3 in DNA: TGTGCCAGCAGCAAACGGACTAGCGGGGGTTACAATGAGCAGTTCTTC. This chain connects TRBV14 to TRBJ2-1, with TRBD2 matching over 13 bases. Germline V CDR1 and CDR2: SGHDN, FVKESK. V was pared by 5 bases and J by 4 bases, with 5 bases of the junction left unmatched. This CDR3 has 16 residues.